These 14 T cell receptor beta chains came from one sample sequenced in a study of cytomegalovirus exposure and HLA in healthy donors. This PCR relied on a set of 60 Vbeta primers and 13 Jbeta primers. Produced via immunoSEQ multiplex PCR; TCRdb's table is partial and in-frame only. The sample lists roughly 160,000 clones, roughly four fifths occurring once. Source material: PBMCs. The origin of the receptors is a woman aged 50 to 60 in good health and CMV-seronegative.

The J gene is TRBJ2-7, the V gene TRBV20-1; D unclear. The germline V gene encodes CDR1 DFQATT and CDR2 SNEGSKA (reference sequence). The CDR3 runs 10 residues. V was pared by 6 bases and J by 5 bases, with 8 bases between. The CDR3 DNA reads TGCAGTGCCCGACTTGACGAGCAGTACTTC. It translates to CSARLDEQYF.

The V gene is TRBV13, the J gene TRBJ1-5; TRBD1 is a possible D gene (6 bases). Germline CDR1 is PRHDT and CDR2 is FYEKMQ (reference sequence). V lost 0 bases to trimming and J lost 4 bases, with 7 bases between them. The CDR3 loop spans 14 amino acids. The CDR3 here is CASSLGRGNQPQHF. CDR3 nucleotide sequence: TGTGCCAGCAGCTTAGGCAGGGGTAATCAGCCCCAGCATTTT. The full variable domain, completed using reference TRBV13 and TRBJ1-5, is AAGVIQSPRHLIKEKRETATLKCYPIPRHDTVYWYQQGPGQDPQFLISFYEKMQSDKGSIPDRFSAQQFSDYHSELNMSSLELGDSALYFCASSLGRGNQPQHFGDGTRLSIL.

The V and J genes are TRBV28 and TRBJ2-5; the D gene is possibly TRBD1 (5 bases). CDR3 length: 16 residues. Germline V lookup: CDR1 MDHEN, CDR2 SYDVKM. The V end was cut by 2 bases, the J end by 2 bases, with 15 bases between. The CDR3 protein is CASSLRTGYLQETQYF. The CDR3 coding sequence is TGTGCCAGCAGTTTACGAACAGGATACTTGCAAGAGACCCAGTACTTC.

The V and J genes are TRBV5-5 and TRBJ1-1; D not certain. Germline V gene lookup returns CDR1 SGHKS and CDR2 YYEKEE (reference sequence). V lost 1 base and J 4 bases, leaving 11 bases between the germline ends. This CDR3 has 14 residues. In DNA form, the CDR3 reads TGTGCCAGCAGCTTGTTCTTTTCTTCCACTGAAGCTTTCTTT. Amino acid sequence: CASSLFFSSTEAFF.

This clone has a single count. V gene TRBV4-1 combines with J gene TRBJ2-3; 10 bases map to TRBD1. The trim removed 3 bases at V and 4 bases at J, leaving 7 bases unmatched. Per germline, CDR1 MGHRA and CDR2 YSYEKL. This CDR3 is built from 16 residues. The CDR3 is CASSQGEGQGADTQYF. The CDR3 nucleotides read TGCGCCAGCAGCCAGGGGGAAGGACAGGGGGCAGATACGCAGTATTTT.

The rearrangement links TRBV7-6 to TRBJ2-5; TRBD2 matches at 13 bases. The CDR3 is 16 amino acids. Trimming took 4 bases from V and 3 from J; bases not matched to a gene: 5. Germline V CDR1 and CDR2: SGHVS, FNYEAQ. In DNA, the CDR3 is TGTGCCAGCAGCTCACAAGGACTAGCGGGGGAAGAGACCCAGTACTTC. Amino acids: CASSSQGLAGEETQYF.

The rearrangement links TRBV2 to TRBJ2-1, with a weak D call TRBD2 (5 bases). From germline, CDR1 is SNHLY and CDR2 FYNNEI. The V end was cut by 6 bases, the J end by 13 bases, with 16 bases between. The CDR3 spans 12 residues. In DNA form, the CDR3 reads TGTGCCAGCAGGATAGAAGCGGTACTTCAGTTCTTC. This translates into CASRIEAVLQFF.

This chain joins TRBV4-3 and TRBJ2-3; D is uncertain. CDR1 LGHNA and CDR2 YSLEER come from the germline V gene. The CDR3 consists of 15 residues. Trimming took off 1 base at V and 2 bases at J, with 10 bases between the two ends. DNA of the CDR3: TGCGCCAGCAGCCAAGGTCCAGCGATCACAGATACGCAGTATTTT. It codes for CASSQGPAITDTQYF.

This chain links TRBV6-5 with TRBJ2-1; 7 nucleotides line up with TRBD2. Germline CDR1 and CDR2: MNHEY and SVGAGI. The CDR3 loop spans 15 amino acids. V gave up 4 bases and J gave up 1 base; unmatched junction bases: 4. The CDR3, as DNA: TGTGCCAGCAGTTCACTAGCGAGGTCCTACAATGAGCAGTTCTTC. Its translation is CASSSLARSYNEQFF.

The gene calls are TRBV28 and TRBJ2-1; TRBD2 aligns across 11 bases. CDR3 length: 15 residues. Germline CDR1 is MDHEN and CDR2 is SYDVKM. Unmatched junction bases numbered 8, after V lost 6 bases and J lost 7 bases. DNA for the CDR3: TGTGCCAGCAGCTTAGCGGGAGGGCCGGGTAATGAGCAGTTCTTC. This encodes CASSLAGGPGNEQFF.

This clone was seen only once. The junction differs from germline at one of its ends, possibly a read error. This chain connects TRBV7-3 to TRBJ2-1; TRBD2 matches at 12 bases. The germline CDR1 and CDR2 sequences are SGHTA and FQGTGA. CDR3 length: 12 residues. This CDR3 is CSSSSLAGGQFF. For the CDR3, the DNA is TGTTCCAGCAGCTCACTAGCGGGGGGACAGTTCTTC.

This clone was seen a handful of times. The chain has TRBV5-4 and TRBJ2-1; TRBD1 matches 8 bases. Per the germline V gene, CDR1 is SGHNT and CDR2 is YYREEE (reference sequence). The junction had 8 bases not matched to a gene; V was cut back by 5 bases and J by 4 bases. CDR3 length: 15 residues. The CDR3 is CASRQGQDLYNEQFF. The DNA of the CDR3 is TGTGCCAGCAGGCAGGGACAGGATCTTTACAATGAGCAGTTCTTC.

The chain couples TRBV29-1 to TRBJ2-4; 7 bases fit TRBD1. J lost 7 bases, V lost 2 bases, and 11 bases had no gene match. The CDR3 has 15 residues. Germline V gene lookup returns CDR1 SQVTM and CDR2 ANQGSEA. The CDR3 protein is CSVESFHRGENIQYF. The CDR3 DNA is TGCAGCGTTGAAAGCTTCCACAGGGGAGAGAACATTCAGTACTTC.

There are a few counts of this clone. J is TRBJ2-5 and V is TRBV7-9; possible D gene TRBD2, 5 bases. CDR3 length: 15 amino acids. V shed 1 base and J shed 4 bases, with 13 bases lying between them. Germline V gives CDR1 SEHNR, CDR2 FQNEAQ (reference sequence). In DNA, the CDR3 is TGTGCCAGCAGCTTAGGTGGAGGTCGGGGAGAGACCCAGTACTTC. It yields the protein CASSLGGGRGETQYF. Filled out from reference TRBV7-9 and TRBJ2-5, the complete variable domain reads DTGVSQNPRHKITKRGQNVTFRCDPISEHNRLYWYRQTLGQGPEFLTYFQNEAQLEKSRLLSDRFSAERPKGSFSTLEIQRTEQGDSAMYLCASSLGGGRGETQYFGPGTRLLVL.